This T cell receptor beta chain was captured by sequencing in a study of T cell responses to AZD1222 COVID-19 vaccine. TCRdb's copy holds only in-frame clones and misses some; the assay was immunoSEQ multiplex PCR. The data contain about 140,000 clones, roughly 88% of them seen just once; the ten biggest clones take up approximately 3.5%. Germline-derived CDR1 and CDR2 are LNHDA and SQIVND (reference sequence). The CDR3 totals 15 residues. The V and J ends lost 1 base and 3 bases respectively, with 13 bases between them. As to this clone: Antigen: not known.

Study results and limitations: CD4 TCRs linked to vaccination spanned spike, dominating at 160-218 and 743-854.

The material sequenced was peripheral blood, taken on day 0 of AZD1222 vaccination. The sequence was collected from an adult in good health. The genes are TRBV19 and TRBJ2-7; D unresolved. CDR3 loop: CASSIGSSHLYEQYF. In DNA, the CDR3 is TGTGCCAGTAGTATAGGTAGTAGCCACCTCTACGAGCAGTACTTC.